This T cell receptor beta chain stems from a study of OX40 agonist ivuxolimab in advanced cancers. About the full investigation: Ivuxolimab was a fully human IgG2 agonistic monoclonal antibody targeting the costimulatory receptor OX40 (CD134). Intravenous ivuxolimab was administered to patients every 2 weeks at six dose levels: 0.01, 0.1, 0.3, 1.5, 3 and 10 mg/kg. Among the roughly 54 dose-escalation patients, some 19 had hepatocellular carcinoma, about 15 melanoma, 9 renal cell carcinoma and 9 head and neck cancer. The dose-escalation cohort was 82.7% male with a mean age of 60 years, ranging from roughly 20 to 80. Patients were allowed to have had prior anti-PD-1, anti-PD-L1 or anti-CTLA-4 therapy, and approximately 43% of the dose-escalation patients had previously received checkpoint inhibitors. Partial responses occurred in three dose-escalation patients: two with cutaneous melanoma and one with hepatocellular carcinoma. Peripheral TCRbeta sequencing was intended to test whether TCR sequence diversity was altered and clonal T-cell expansion was caused by ivuxolimab. The paper describes the monotherapy dose-escalation part (N ≈ 52 patients) of the phase I trial of ivuxolimab. General conclusions and limits of the study: At doses from 0.1 to 3.0 mg/kg, clonal expansion was seen in both CD4+ and CD8+ blood T cells between baseline and week 6. Partial responders in the 0.1-3.0 mg/kg groups had among the lowest normalized peripheral clonal expansion, especially among CD8+ T cells. Low levels of normalized T-cell clonal expansion were also seen in some patients who did not respond. Antigen specificity was not determined for the clonally expanded peripheral T cells. After ivuxolimab, more expanded clones were found on average in CD8+ T cells than in CD4+ T cells.

Measured from the cysteine to the phenylalanine, the CDR3 is 15 residues long. The entry retains the CDR3 DNA only, 45 bases that are in frame from base 1. From a lookup of the germline V gene (reference sequence), CDR1 and CDR2 are SEHNR and FQNEAQ. The V end loses 1 base and the J end loses 3 bases, and a stretch of 7 bases separates them. Patients with autoimmune disease history or receiving systemic immunosuppression were excluded from the trial. Peripheral blood for TCR sequencing was collected from all dose cohorts at baseline, on cycle 4 day 1, and on cycle 7 day 1. The samples were taken from a phase I, first-in-human, multicenter, open-label dose-escalation trial of ivuxolimab. The trial enrolled adults with locally advanced or metastatic head and neck squamous cell, hepatocellular, melanoma or renal cell carcinoma. Before TCR sequencing, CD4+ T cells and CD8+ T cells were sorted from peripheral blood as separate populations.

Genomic DNA was extracted from sorted cells for sequencing of the TCRbeta CDR3 region. TCRbeta CDR3 regions were sequenced using the immunoSEQ Assay. TCRdb stores this immuneACCESS table with in-frame sequences only. Part of the clones is absent; in the studies checked, under half of the shortfall reflects unresolved V genes, and no reason is known for the rest. The sample data list about 21,000 clones, and around 85% of these were observed just once. The top ten hold around two fifths of the sample. Concerning this clone itself: Its cognate antigen has yet to be identified. The sample holds no much larger clone one base away, and base qualities are not on file.

Specimen: CD4+ or CD8+ T cells sorted from blood, collected in a trial of the OX40 agonist ivuxolimab. This clonotype originated in an adult with an advanced solid tumor such as melanoma, head and neck, liver or kidney cancer. The chain couples TRBV7-9 to TRBJ1-6, with no confident D gene call. The CDR3 is CASSLEQNYNSPLHF. The nucleotides are TGTGCCAGCAGCTTAGAACAGAACTATAATTCACCCCTCCACTTT.